The 32 T cell receptor beta chains reported below all come from one sample, sequenced in a study of neurological immune-mediated disorders. Each CDR3 protein is one row after TCRdb ran MiXCR on the 5' RACE reads. The repertoire holds about 58,000 distinct CDR3 sequences, with 2% to 2.5% as singletons. Sample: PBMCs. These receptors were taken from a man aged 50 to 59 with multiple sclerosis.

This clonotype was observed at least ten times. This chain joins TRBV7-9 and TRBJ2-3, with 10 nucleotides matching TRBD1. The CDR3 is made up of 17 amino acids. V shed 4 bases, J shed 4 bases, and the junction held 11 bases outside the gene matches. CDR1 is SEHNR and CDR2 is FQNEAQ in the germline V gene (reference sequence). CDR3 region: CASSSRQGAVHADTQYF. The CDR3 DNA reads as TGTGCCAGCAGCTCCCGACAGGGGGCGGTTCACGCAGATACGCAGTATTTT.

This clonotype was counted many times. The CDR3 sequence: CASSVGADVFTDTQYF. The CDR3 coding sequence is TGTGCCAGCAGCGTAGGCGCGGACGTCTTCACAGATACGCAGTATTTT. The chain employs TRBV9 and TRBJ2-3, with D unclear. The V and J ends lost 0 bases and 2 bases respectively, with 13 bases between them. The CDR3 has 16 amino acids. Germline V CDR1 and CDR2: SGDLS, YYNGEE. The complete variable domain, with remaining parts taken from reference TRBV9 and TRBJ2-3, reads DSGVTQTPKHLITATGQRVTLRCSPRSGDLSVYWYQQSLDQGLQFLIQYYNGEERAKGNILERFSAQQFPDLHSELNLSSLELGDSALYFCASSVGADVFTDTQYFGPGTRLTVL.

This clonotype came up many times. The V and J genes are TRBV7-2 and TRBJ2-2; perhaps TRBD1 as D (6 bases). Trimming stripped 1 base from V and 6 bases from J, with 12 bases between. The length of the CDR3 is 15 residues. Germline assignment: CDR1 SGHTA and CDR2 FQGNSA. The CDR3 DNA reads TGTGCCAGCAGCTTAGATACAGGGAAGTCCGGGGAGCTGTTTTTT. Its protein product is CASSLDTGKSGELFF.

In its sample, this clonotype was seen many times. This chain uses TRBV4-3 with TRBJ2-3, with TRBD1 matching over 8 bases. Germline V CDR1 and CDR2: LGHNA, YSLEER. The V segment lost 3 bases and the J segment 4 bases; nucleotides outside the gene matches: 6. CDR3 length: 15 amino acids. The CDR3 bases are TGCGCCAGCAGCCATGACAGGGGAGGCGCAGATACGCAGTATTTT. Amino acid sequence: CASSHDRGGADTQYF.

This clonotype was seen ten or more times. V is TRBV7-8 and J is TRBJ2-3, with TRBD2 matching 13 bases. Looked up from germline, CDR1 is SGHVS and CDR2 is FQNEAQ. The CDR3 covers 17 residues. The V segment lost 5 bases and the J segment 2 bases; nucleotides outside the gene matches: 7. The CDR3 sequence is CASSLTSGGLPTDTQYF. As DNA, the CDR3 is TGTGCCAGCAGCCTGACTAGCGGGGGGCTTCCCACAGATACGCAGTATTTT.

This clonotype was seen many times. The CDR3 region has the DNA TGTGCCAGCAGCTTAACCCCATTCGAGCAGTTCTTC. Its translation: CASSLTPFEQFF. The chain joins TRBV11-2 to TRBJ2-1; D unresolved. Per the germline V gene, CDR1 is SGHAT and CDR2 is FQNNGV. With 2 bases removed from V and 10 bases from J, the gap between germline ends came to 9 bases. There are 12 residues in the CDR3.

This clonotype was recorded many times. The chain links TRBV7-9 to TRBJ1-5; D remains unclear. Trimming shortened V by 6 bases and J by 2 bases, and 11 bases separated the two germline ends. The germline V gene encodes CDR1 SEHNR and CDR2 FQNEAQ (reference sequence). This CDR3 region has 14 residues. The CDR3 spells CASRTGDGNQPQHF. The CDR3 DNA reads TGTGCCAGCAGGACTGGGGATGGCAATCAGCCCCAGCATTTT. Full variable domain (rest looked up from reference TRBV7-9 and TRBJ1-5): DTGVSQNPRHKITKRGQNVTFRCDPISEHNRLYWYRQTLGQGPEFLTYFQNEAQLEKSRLLSDRFSAERPKGSFSTLEIQRTEQGDSAMYLCASRTGDGNQPQHFGDGTRLSIL.

There are many counts of this clonotype. The rearrangement uses TRBV20-1 and TRBJ2-7; 10 bases map to TRBD1. Germline V CDR1 and CDR2: DFQATT, SNEGSKA (reference sequence). The CDR3 has 15 amino acids. V trimming: 0 bases; J trimming: 2 bases; junction bases outside the gene matches: 4. For the CDR3, the DNA is TGCAGTGCTAGAGATAGACAGGGGGCGACCTACGAGCAGTACTTC. The encoded protein is CSARDRQGATYEQYF.

This clonotype was observed many times. The gene calls are TRBV7-9 and TRBJ1-2; D might be TRBD1 (5 bases). Per germline, CDR1 SEHNR and CDR2 FQNEAQ (reference sequence). This CDR3 has 14 residues. Trimming cost V 2 bases and J 5 bases, with 12 bases left between them. The CDR3: CASSLFQGEYGYTF. The CDR3 coding sequence is TGTGCCAGCAGCTTATTCCAGGGAGAATATGGCTACACCTTC.

This clonotype was seen many times. The chain carries TRBV5-5 and TRBJ1-2; 8 nucleotides line up with TRBD1. CDR3 length: 13 residues. From germline, CDR1 is SGHKS and CDR2 YYEKEE (reference sequence). Germline trimming cut 4 bases from V and 6 bases from J; bases unmatched to any gene: 5. As DNA, the CDR3 is TGTGCCAGCAGCCCCGGACAGGGTGATGGCTACACCTTC. Translating it yields CASSPGQGDGYTF.

This chain joins TRBV6-2 or TRBV6-3 and TRBJ1-6; D is unclear. V gave up 7 bases and J gave up 7 bases, with 17 bases separating them. Germline V gives CDR1 MNHEY, CDR2 SVGEGT. The CDR3 contains 15 residues. The CDR3 sequence is CASTSGVVQNSPLHF. The CDR3 coding sequence is TGTGCCAGCACCTCCGGCGTTGTTCAGAATTCACCCCTCCACTTT.

At least ten counts were recorded for this clonotype. This chain's CDR3 is CASSALWGVETQYF. CDR3 nucleotide sequence: TGTGCCAGCAGCGCCCTTTGGGGGGTAGAGACCCAGTACTTC. The V and J genes are TRBV11-2 and TRBJ2-5; possible D gene TRBD2, 6 bases. In germline, CDR1 is SGHAT, CDR2 FQNNGV. The CDR3 spans 14 residues. V was cut by 5 bases and J by 4 bases, with 14 bases left in between.

The rearrangement uses TRBV30 and TRBJ1-2; 7 bases line up with TRBD1. In germline, CDR1 is GTSNPN, CDR2 SVGIG (reference sequence). Trimming at V came to 5 bases and at J to 5 bases, leaving 5 bases not matched to a gene. The CDR3 extends over 12 amino acids. CDR3 nucleotide sequence: TGTGCCTGGGGGGGACAGAGGTATGGCTACACCTTC. Amino acids: CAWGGQRYGYTF.

This clonotype was observed many times. This chain connects TRBV7-8 to TRBJ1-1; 7 bases map to TRBD1. Germline loops: CDR1 SGHVS, CDR2 FQNEAQ. V lost 4 bases and J lost 0; bases outside the gene matches: 5. The CDR3 sequence is 15 residues long. The CDR3 here is CASSSDRFMNTEAFF. The CDR3 nucleotides read TGTGCCAGCAGCTCGGACAGGTTCATGAACACTGAAGCTTTCTTT.

This clonotype was detected ten times or more. The chain employs TRBV20-1 and TRBJ1-1; no firm D call. Germline V CDR1 and CDR2: DFQATT, SNEGSKA (reference sequence). V lost 1 base and J lost 1, with 7 bases in between. The CDR3 loop spans 13 amino acids. CDR3 nucleotide sequence: TGCAGTGCTAGAGGACTCTCGAACACTGAAGCTTTCTTT. Protein product: CSARGLSNTEAFF.

This clonotype was recorded at least ten times. The gene calls are TRBV7-8 and TRBJ2-7; D perhaps matches TRBD2 (5 bases). Germline lookup yields CDR1 SGHVS and CDR2 FQNEAQ. V lost 6 bases and J lost 4, with 22 bases in between. The length of the CDR3 is 16 residues. The CDR3 DNA follows: TGTGCCAGCAGTCCAGGTATCGGACTGGGCCTTTACGAGCAGTACTTC. This encodes CASSPGIGLGLYEQYF.

This clonotype was detected many times. This sequence joins TRBV27 and TRBJ2-1; D is possibly TRBD1 or TRBD2 (5 bases each). Between the trimmed V and J ends, which lost 2 bases and 0 bases, there was a span of 14 bases. The CDR3 is 17 residues long. Germline values: CDR1 MNHEY, CDR2 SMNVEV (reference sequence). This CDR3 is CASSLESSGTSYNEQFF. The CDR3, as DNA: TGTGCCAGCAGTTTAGAGTCGTCGGGGACCTCCTACAATGAGCAGTTCTTC.

This clonotype came up many times. The chain uses TRBV29-1 and TRBJ1-4, with unresolved D. CDR1 is SQVTM and CDR2 is ANQGSEA in the germline V gene. Deletions cut 4 bases from V and 2 bases from J, with 8 bases between. The CDR3 extends over 13 amino acids. This CDR3 reads CSVGGITNEKLFF. Written as DNA, the CDR3 is TGCAGCGTTGGAGGCATTACTAATGAAAAACTGTTTTTT.

This clonotype was recorded at least ten times. The chain uses TRBV20-1 and TRBJ2-5; D tentatively reads TRBD1 or TRBD2 (7 bases each). The CDR3 is 14 residues long. Germline values: CDR1 DFQATT, CDR2 SNEGSKA (reference sequence). Trimming cost V 0 bases and J 4 bases, with 12 bases left between them. The CDR3 DNA follows: TGCAGTGCTAGAGAAGACAGGGAGGGAGAGACCCAGTACTTC. It translates to CSAREDREGETQYF.

This clonotype was seen at least ten times. The chain combines TRBV5-1 with TRBJ2-7, with 8 bases aligning to TRBD2. CDR1 is SGHRS and CDR2 is YFSETQ in the germline V gene. Trimming removed 2 bases from V and 0 bases from J; junction bases left unmatched: 1. The CDR3 length is 14 residues. The CDR3 nucleotides are TGCGCCAGCAGCTTAGCGGGGGCCTCCTACGAGCAGTACTTC. It codes for CASSLAGASYEQYF.

This clonotype was detected ten times or more. The V and J genes are TRBV29-1 and TRBJ1-1, with 9 bases lining up with TRBD1. This CDR3 is 13 amino acids long. Germline CDR1 is SQVTM and CDR2 is ANQGSEA. J lost 1 base, V lost 6 bases, and 3 bases had no gene match. Here the CDR3 reads CSVNRGPNTEAFF. In nucleotides, the CDR3 is TGCAGCGTCAACAGGGGGCCGAACACTGAAGCTTTCTTT.

This clonotype was detected many times. J is TRBJ2-3 and V is TRBV20-1; TRBD1 matches 7 bases. In germline, CDR1 is DFQATT, CDR2 SNEGSKA (reference sequence). This CDR3 is built from 16 residues. V was clipped by 5 bases and J by 3 bases; unmatched bases: 14. The CDR3 bases are TGCAGTGCTTCTATTCGACAGGGCGGTCCTACAGATACGCAGTATTTT. Translating it yields CSASIRQGGPTDTQYF.

This clonotype was detected many times. The gene calls are TRBV5-1 and TRBJ1-2; 7 bases are shared with TRBD1. The CDR3 is 13 amino acids. V gave up 4 bases and J gave up 4 bases; unmatched junction bases: 4. Germline V gives CDR1 SGHRS, CDR2 YFSETQ. This chain's CDR3 is CASSGTESYGYTF. CDR3 sequence (DNA): TGCGCCAGCAGCGGGACAGAATCCTATGGCTACACCTTC.

This clonotype was detected many times. This sequence joins TRBV7-8 and TRBJ2-7, with 10 bases that match TRBD1. The CDR3 is 14 residues long. J lost 5 bases, V lost 6 bases, and 7 bases had no gene match. Per germline, CDR1 SGHVS and CDR2 FQNEAQ. The CDR3 sequence is CASRRGTGADEQYF. The CDR3 DNA sequence: TGTGCCAGCAGGAGAGGGACAGGGGCGGACGAGCAGTACTTC.

The chain couples TRBV6-4 to TRBJ2-7; TRBD1 is a possible D gene (5 bases). Germline loops: CDR1 MRHNA, CDR2 SNTAGT. Trimming removed 5 bases at V and 7 bases at J, with 18 bases between. The CDR3 runs 14 residues. The CDR3 sequence is CASSNGEGAGEQYF. CDR3 nucleotides: TGTGCCAGCAGTAATGGGGAAGGGGCTGGGGAGCAGTACTTC.

This clonotype was observed many times. The chain employs TRBV20-1 and TRBJ2-5, with D uncertain. CDR3 length: 14 residues. V was trimmed by 3 bases and J by 5 bases, leaving 16 bases between them. Germline V lookup: CDR1 DFQATT, CDR2 SNEGSKA (reference sequence). DNA of the CDR3: TGCAGTGCTAGTATTAGCTGGGGTTTGGAGACCCAGTACTTC. This gives the protein CSASISWGLETQYF.

This clonotype has at least ten counts. V gene TRBV20-1 combines with J gene TRBJ1-5, with unresolved D. V lost 0 bases and J 4 bases, leaving 13 bases between the germline ends. From germline, CDR1 is DFQATT and CDR2 SNEGSKA (reference sequence). This CDR3 has 15 amino acids. The chain's CDR3 is CSARDFGRTNQPQHF. The CDR3 DNA is TGCAGTGCTAGAGATTTTGGGCGTACTAATCAGCCCCAGCATTTT.

This clonotype came up a few times. This chain uses TRBV3-1 with TRBJ1-1, with 7 bases aligning to TRBD1. The CDR3 loop spans 16 amino acids. V was clipped by 2 bases and J by 5 bases; unmatched bases: 11. Looked up from germline, CDR1 is LGHDT and CDR2 is YNNKEL (reference sequence). The CDR3 reads CASSQTEGRGFTEAFF. The CDR3 DNA is TGTGCCAGCAGCCAAACTGAGGGCAGGGGGTTTACTGAAGCTTTCTTT. Together with reference TRBV3-1 and TRBJ1-1, the CDR3 gives the full variable domain: DTAVSQTPKYLVTQMGNDKSIKCEQNLGHDTMYWYKQDSKKFLKIMFSYNNKELIINETVPNRFSPKSPDKAHLNLHINSLELGDSAVYFCASSQTEGRGFTEAFFGQGTRLTVV.

This clonotype has only a few counts. The V and J genes are TRBV7-8 and TRBJ1-5, with a weak D call TRBD1 (6 bases). V lost 3 bases to trimming and J lost 6 bases, with 18 bases between them. This CDR3 is 16 amino acids long. Germline V gives CDR1 SGHVS, CDR2 FQNEAQ. The CDR3 DNA reads TGTGCCAGCAGCTTGGGGGGCAGGGTTAAGGGTCAGCCCCAGCATTTT. The encoded protein is CASSLGGRVKGQPQHF.

This clonotype showed up many times. The V gene is TRBV6-5, the J gene TRBJ2-1; 10 positions match TRBD1. Germline CDR1 is MNHEY and CDR2 is SVGAGI. The CDR3 is 16 residues long. The ends lost 0 bases at V and 8 bases at J; junction bases unmatched: 7. As DNA, the CDR3 is TGTGCCAGCAGTTACTCGAGGACAGGGGGAAGGTATGAGCAGTTCTTC. Its translation: CASSYSRTGGRYEQFF.

This clonotype was found many times. The chain employs TRBV29-1 and TRBJ1-1; no clear D gene. This CDR3 region has 14 residues. Trimming took off 0 bases at V and 4 bases at J, with 12 bases between the two ends. Germline-derived CDR1 and CDR2 are SQVTM and ANQGSEA. Written as DNA, the CDR3 is TGCAGCGTTGAAGATCCCGGCTTTAGCACTGAAGCTTTCTTT. It encodes CSVEDPGFSTEAFF. Complete variable domain (other parts from reference TRBV29-1 and TRBJ1-1): SAVISQKPSRDICQRGTSLTIQCQVDSQVTMMFWYRQQPGQSLTLIATANQGSEATYESGFVIDKFPISRPNLTFSTLTVSNMSPEDSSIYLCSVEDPGFSTEAFFGQGTRLTVV.

The sample holds many counts of this clonotype. An end of the junction does not agree with germline; a read error may underlie this. V and J are TRBV28 and TRBJ2-7; the D gene could be TRBD1 or TRBD2 (6 bases each). CDR1 is MDHEN, CDR2 SYDVKM, per germline. The CDR3 length is 14 residues. The CDR3 DNA reads TGTGCCAGCAGTTTAGGGGGGCTCTCCCACGAGCAGTACTTC. The encoded protein is CASSLGGLSHEQYF.